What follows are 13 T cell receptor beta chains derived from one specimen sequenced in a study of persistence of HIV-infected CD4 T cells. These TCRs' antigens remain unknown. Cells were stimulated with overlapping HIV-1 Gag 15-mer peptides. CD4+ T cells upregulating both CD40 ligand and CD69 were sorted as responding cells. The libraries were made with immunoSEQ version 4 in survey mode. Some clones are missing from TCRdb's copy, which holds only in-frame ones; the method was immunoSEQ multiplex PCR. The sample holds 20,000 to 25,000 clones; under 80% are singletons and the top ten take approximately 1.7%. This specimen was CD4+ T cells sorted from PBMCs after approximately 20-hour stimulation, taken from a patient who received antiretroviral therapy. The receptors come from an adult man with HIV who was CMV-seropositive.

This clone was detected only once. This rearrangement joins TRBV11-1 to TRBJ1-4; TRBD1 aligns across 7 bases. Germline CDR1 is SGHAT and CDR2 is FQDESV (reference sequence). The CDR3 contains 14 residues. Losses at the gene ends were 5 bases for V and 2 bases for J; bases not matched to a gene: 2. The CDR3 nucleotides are TGTGCCAGCAGCCAGGACAGGACTAATGAAAAACTGTTTTTT. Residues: CASSQDRTNEKLFF.

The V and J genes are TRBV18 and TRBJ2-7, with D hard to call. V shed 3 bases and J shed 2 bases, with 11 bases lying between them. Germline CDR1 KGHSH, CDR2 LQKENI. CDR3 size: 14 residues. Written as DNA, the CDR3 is TGTGCCAGCTCACCTAACGCAGCCACCTACGAGCAGTACTTC. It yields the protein CASSPNAATYEQYF.

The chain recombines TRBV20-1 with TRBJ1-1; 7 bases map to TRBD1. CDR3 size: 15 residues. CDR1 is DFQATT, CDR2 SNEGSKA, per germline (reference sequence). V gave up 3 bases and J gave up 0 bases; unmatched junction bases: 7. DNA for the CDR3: TGCAGTGCTAGTACCAGGGGGGGAATGAACACTGAAGCTTTCTTT. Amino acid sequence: CSASTRGGMNTEAFF.

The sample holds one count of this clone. The CDR3 spells CASSLGGLESYEQYF. The DNA of the CDR3 is TGTGCCAGCAGCTTAGGGGGACTAGAATCCTACGAGCAGTACTTC. V and J are TRBV7-2 and TRBJ2-7, with 8 bases that match TRBD2. The ends lost 1 base at V and 1 base at J; junction bases unmatched: 3. Germline V CDR1 and CDR2: SGHTA, FQGNSA. The CDR3 is made up of 15 amino acids.

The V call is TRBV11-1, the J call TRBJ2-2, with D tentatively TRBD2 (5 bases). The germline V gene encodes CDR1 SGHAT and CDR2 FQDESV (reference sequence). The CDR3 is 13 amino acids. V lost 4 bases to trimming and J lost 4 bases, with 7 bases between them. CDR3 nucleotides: TGTGCCAGCAGCTCGCGGGCCACCGGGGAGCTGTTTTTT. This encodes CASSSRATGELFF. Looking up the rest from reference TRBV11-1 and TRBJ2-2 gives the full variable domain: EAEVAQSPRYKITEKSQAVAFWCDPISGHATLYWYRQILGQGPELLVQFQDESVVDDSQLPKDRFSAERLKGVDSTLKIQPAELGDSAMYLCASSSRATGELFFGEGSRLTVL.

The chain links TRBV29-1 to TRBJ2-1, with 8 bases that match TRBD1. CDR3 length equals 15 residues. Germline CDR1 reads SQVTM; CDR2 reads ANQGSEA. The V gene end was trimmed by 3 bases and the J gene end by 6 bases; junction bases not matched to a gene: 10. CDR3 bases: TGCAGCGTTGACAGGGGGCTAGGGTCCCTCAATGAGCAGTTCTTC. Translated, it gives CSVDRGLGSLNEQFF.

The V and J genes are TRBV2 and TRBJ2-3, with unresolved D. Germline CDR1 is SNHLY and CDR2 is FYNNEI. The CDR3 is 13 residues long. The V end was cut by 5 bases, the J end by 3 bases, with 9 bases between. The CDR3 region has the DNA TGTGCCAGCAGTCCCCCTTTTACAGATACGCAGTATTTT. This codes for CASSPPFTDTQYF.

CDR3 amino acids: CASSLDPSTGERGYTF. DNA for the CDR3: TGCGCCAGCAGCTTGGACCCCTCGACAGGGGAGAGGGGCTACACCTTC. The J gene is TRBJ1-2, the V gene TRBV5-1, with 8 bases identical to TRBD1. Germline loops: CDR1 SGHRS, CDR2 YFSETQ. V lost 0 bases and J lost 8; bases outside the gene matches: 12. CDR3 size: 16 residues. The full variable domain, rest sourced from reference TRBV5-1 and TRBJ1-2, is KAGVTQTPRYLIKTRGQQVTLSCSPISGHRSVSWYQQTPGQGLQFLFEYFSETQRNKGNFPGRFSGRQFSNSRSEMNVSTLELGDSALYLCASSLDPSTGERGYTFGSGTRLTVV.

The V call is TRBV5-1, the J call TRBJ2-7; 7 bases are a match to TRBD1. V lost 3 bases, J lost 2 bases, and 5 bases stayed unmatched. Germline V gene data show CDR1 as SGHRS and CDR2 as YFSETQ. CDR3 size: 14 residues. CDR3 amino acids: CASSSSGTAYEQYF. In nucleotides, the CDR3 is TGCGCCAGCAGCTCATCCGGGACAGCCTACGAGCAGTACTTC.

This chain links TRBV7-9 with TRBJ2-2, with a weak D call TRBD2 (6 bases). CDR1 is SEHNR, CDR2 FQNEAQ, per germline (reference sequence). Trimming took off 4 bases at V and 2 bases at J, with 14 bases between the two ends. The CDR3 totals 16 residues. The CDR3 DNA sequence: TGTGCCAGCAGCTCCACCGGGACTGCTAACACCGGGGAGCTGTTTTTT. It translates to CASSSTGTANTGELFF.

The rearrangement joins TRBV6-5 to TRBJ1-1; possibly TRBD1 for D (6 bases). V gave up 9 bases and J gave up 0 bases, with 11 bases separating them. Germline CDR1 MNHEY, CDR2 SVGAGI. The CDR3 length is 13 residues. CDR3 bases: TGTGCCAGTCACAGGGACATGAACACTGAAGCTTTCTTT. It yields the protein CASHRDMNTEAFF.

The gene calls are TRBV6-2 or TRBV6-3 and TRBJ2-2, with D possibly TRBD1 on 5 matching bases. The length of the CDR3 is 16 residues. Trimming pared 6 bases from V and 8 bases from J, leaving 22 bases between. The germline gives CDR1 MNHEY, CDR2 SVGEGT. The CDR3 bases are TGTGCCAGCAGCCGTCGACTGACAGACCTTGGGGGGGAGCTGTTTTTT. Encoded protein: CASSRRLTDLGGELFF.

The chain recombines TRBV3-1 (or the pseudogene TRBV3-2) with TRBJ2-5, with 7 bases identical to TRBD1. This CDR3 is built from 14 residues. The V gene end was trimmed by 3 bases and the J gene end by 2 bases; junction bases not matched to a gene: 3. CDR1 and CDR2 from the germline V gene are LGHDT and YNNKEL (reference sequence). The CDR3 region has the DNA TGTGCCAGCAGCCAGAGGGGGCGGCAAGAGACCCAGTACTTC. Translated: CASSQRGRQETQYF.